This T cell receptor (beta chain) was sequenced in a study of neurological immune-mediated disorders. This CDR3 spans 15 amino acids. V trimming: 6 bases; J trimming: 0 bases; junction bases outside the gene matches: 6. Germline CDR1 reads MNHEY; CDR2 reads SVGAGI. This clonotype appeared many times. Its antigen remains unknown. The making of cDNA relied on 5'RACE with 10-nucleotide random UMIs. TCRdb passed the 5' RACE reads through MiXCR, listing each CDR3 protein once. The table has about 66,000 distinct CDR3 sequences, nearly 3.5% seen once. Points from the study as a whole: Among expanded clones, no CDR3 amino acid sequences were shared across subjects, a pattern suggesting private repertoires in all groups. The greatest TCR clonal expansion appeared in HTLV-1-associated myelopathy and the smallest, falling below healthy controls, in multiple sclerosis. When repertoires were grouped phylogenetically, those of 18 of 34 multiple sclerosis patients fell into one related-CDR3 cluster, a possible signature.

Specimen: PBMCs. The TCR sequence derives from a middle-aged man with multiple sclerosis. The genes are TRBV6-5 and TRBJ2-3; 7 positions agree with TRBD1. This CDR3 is CASSSTGRSTDTQYF. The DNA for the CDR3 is TGTGCCAGCAGCTCGACAGGGCGGAGCACAGATACGCAGTATTTT.